Listed below are T cell receptor beta chains from one sample, sequenced in a study of T cell changes during pregnancy in multiple sclerosis. The assay was immunoSEQ multiplex PCR, and TCRdb's table has in-frame clones only and misses some. The repertoire has fewer than 70,000 clones, roughly 92% of them found once; the top ten carry roughly 3%. Sample: CD8+ T cells from peripheral blood mononuclear cells, taken in the third trimester of pregnancy. All receptors derive from a female donor in good health, enrolled as a control in a pregnancy study. CDR3s include the opening cysteine and the closing phenylalanine or tryptophan. The order of the fields is V gene, J gene, D gene, CDR3 protein, CDR3 DNA. A D gene is named only where the DNA matches it firmly.

TRBV7-2,TRBJ1-2,TRBD1,CASSQGDYGYTF,TGTGCCAGCAGTCAGGGGGACTATGGCTACACCTTC
TRBV21-1,TRBJ2-7,.,CASTSMGGSHEQYF,TGTGCCAGCACTTCGATGGGGGGTAGTCACGAGCAGTACTTC
TRBV7-8,TRBJ1-2,TRBD1,CASSLALGTDTNGYTF,TGTGCCAGCAGCTTAGCGCTGGGGACAGACACGAATGGCTACACCTTC
TRBV6-1,TRBJ1-1,.,CASSEDGAVNTEAFF,TGTGCCAGCAGTGAAGATGGGGCGGTCAACACTGAAGCTTTCTTT
TRBV5-6,TRBJ1-1,TRBD1,CASSLGQGAGTEAFF,TGTGCCAGCAGCTTGGGACAGGGGGCCGGGACTGAAGCTTTCTTT
TRBV7-2,TRBJ2-1,TRBD2,CASSFHGTSDYNEQFF,TGTGCCAGCAGCTTCCACGGGACTAGCGACTACAATGAGCAGTTCTTC
TRBV7-2,TRBJ2-3,TRBD1,CASSLGDSFDTQYF,TGTGCCAGCAGCTTAGGGGACAGTTTCGATACGCAGTATTTT
TRBV10-3,TRBJ2-7,.,CAITPSGPNVTSYEQYF,TGTGCCATCACCCCGAGCGGACCTAATGTCACCTCCTACGAGCAGTACTTC
TRBV19,TRBJ1-1,.,CASSSPGVTEAFF,TGTGCCAGTAGTTCCCCAGGGGTAACTGAAGCTTTCTTT
TRBV18,TRBJ1-1,.,CASSPPSSEAFF,TGTGCCAGCTCACCACCGTCCTCTGAAGCTTTCTTT
TRBV6-5,TRBJ2-1,.,CASSYSNSLYNEQFF,TGTGCCAGCAGTTACTCGAACAGTCTCTACAATGAGCAGTTCTTC
TRBV7-9,TRBJ2-7,TRBD1,CASSLDRSYEQYF,TGTGCCAGCAGCCTGGACAGGTCCTACGAGCAGTACTTC
TRBV30,TRBJ2-5,.,CAWSVSSVQETQYF,TGTGCCTGGAGTGTCTCTAGCGTACAAGAGACCCAGTACTTC
TRBV4-1,TRBJ2-2,.,CASSQDSRGVTGELFF,TGCGCCAGCAGCCAAGATTCTCGCGGGGTGACCGGGGAGCTGTTTTTT
TRBV2,TRBJ1-1,.,CASWEGLRAFF,TGTGCCAGCTGGGAGGGGCTTCGAGCTTTCTTT
TRBV9,TRBJ2-1,TRBD1,CASSEGTGFNEQFF,TGTGCCAGCAGCGAGGGGACAGGGTTCAATGAGCAGTTCTTC
TRBV10-3,TRBJ2-5,TRBD2,CAISDSGLAGPQETQYF,TGTGCCATCAGTGATTCTGGACTAGCGGGACCGCAGGAGACCCAGTACTTC
TRBV4-3,TRBJ2-3,TRBD2,CASRSSGGAGDTQYF,TGCGCCAGCAGGTCAAGCGGGGGGGCAGGGGATACGCAGTATTTT
TRBV10-3,TRBJ2-7,.,CATEEGNEQYF,TGTGCCACGGAGGAGGGAAACGAGCAGTACTTC
TRBV11-2,TRBJ1-1,TRBD1,CASSLGQGRNTEAFF,TGTGCCAGCAGCTTAGGACAGGGGCGTAACACTGAAGCTTTCTTT
TRBV5-6,TRBJ2-7,.,CASSPVPSYEQYF,TGTGCCAGCAGCCCGGTCCCGTCCTACGAGCAGTACTTC
TRBV10-3,TRBJ2-3,.,CAIRIPTGLGLRDTQYF,TGTGCCATCAGGATACCGACAGGCCTCGGTTTAAGAGATACGCAGTATTTT